One and the same sample provided the 18 T cell receptor beta chains below, sequenced in a study of T cells in Graves' hyperthyroidism and ophthalmopathy. RNA transcripts provided the source from which TCR beta CDR3 regions were amplified. TCR CDR3 regions were first amplified by RT-PCR with HTBI primers. TCRdb re-analysed the multiplex PCR reads in MiXCR, keeping a single row per CDR3 protein. The table lists some 510,000 distinct CDR3 sequences, less than 25% of them singletons. The sequencing input was blood. The receptor source for this set is a man aged 18-30 years with Graves' hyperthyroidism.

The chain recombines TRBV11-2 with TRBJ2-2; no clear D. CDR1 is SGHAT and CDR2 is FQNNGV in the germline V gene. The CDR3 consists of 18 residues. V lost 1 base, J lost 1 base, and 16 bases lay in between. The CDR3 spells CASSLVGRWVGNTGELFF. CDR3 bases: TGTGCCAGCAGCTTAGTAGGGCGCTGGGTAGGGAACACCGGGGAGCTGTTTTTT.

This clonotype was detected ten times or more. The chain joins TRBV5-1 to TRBJ1-2; TRBD1 matches 7 bases. The ends lost 4 bases at V and 4 bases at J; junction bases unmatched: 7. This CDR3 contains 14 residues. Germline lookup yields CDR1 SGHRS and CDR2 YFSETQ. The DNA of the CDR3 is TGCGCCAGCAGCCCCCACAGGGGAGGCTATGGCTACACCTTC. It yields the protein CASSPHRGGYGYTF.

There are many counts of this clonotype. DNA of the CDR3: TGTGCCAGCAGCCCACAATCGGGGCCAGGAAACATTCAGTACTTC. Translating it yields CASSPQSGPGNIQYF. V gene TRBV7-2 combines with J gene TRBJ2-4; D tentatively reads TRBD1 or TRBD2 (5 bases each). The CDR3 consists of 15 residues. V was cut by 5 bases and J by 6 bases, with 17 bases left in between. Germline V gives CDR1 SGHTA, CDR2 FQGNSA.

V gene TRBV19 combines with J gene TRBJ2-6, with a possible D match to TRBD2 (5 bases). The germline V gene has CDR1 LNHDA and CDR2 SQIVND (reference sequence). The CDR3 extends over 18 amino acids. Trimming left V 3 bases short and J 6 bases short, with 21 bases between. CDR3: CASSMRLKPRSEANVLTF. CDR3 bases: TGTGCCAGTAGTATGAGACTAAAGCCCCGAAGCGAGGCCAACGTCCTGACTTTC.

This clonotype came up many times. This chain uses TRBV27 with TRBJ2-7; tentatively, D is TRBD1 (6 bases). Trimming pared 7 bases from V and 4 bases from J, leaving 17 bases between. Germline V gene sequence: CDR1 MNHEY, CDR2 SMNVEV (reference sequence). The CDR3 sequence is 14 residues long. The CDR3 loop is CASMGAGSMYEQYF. The CDR3 DNA reads as TGTGCCAGCATGGGGGCAGGGAGCATGTACGAGCAGTACTTC.

This clonotype was seen repeatedly, ten times or more. V is TRBV12-3 or TRBV12-4 and J is TRBJ1-2; maybe TRBD1 (6 bases). This CDR3 contains 13 residues. Trimming left V 4 bases short and J 8 bases short, with 14 bases between. CDR3 protein: CASSSGTPRGYTF. CDR3 sequence (DNA): TGTGCCAGCAGTTCCGGGACACCGAGGGGCTACACCTTC.

Ten or more counts support this clonotype. V usage is TRBV24-1 and J usage is TRBJ2-5, with TRBD1 matching 7 bases. V lost 0 bases, J lost 1 base, and 1 base stayed unmatched. The CDR3 totals 15 residues. Germline V CDR1 and CDR2: KGHDR, SFDVKD. This CDR3 reads CATSDLGDSQETQYF. The CDR3 coding sequence is TGTGCCACCAGTGATTTGGGGGACAGCCAAGAGACCCAGTACTTC.

Ten or more counts support this clonotype. The CDR3 region is CSAPGGSFSYEQYF. For the CDR3, the DNA is TGCAGTGCTCCCGGGGGCTCCTTTTCCTACGAGCAGTACTTC. This rearrangement joins TRBV20-1 to TRBJ2-7; perhaps D is TRBD1 or TRBD2 (6 bases each). Germline-derived CDR1 and CDR2 are DFQATT and SNEGSKA (reference sequence). V was pared by 5 bases and J by 1 base, with 15 bases between. The CDR3 is 14 residues long.

This clonotype was picked up a small number of times. The chain recombines TRBV6-1 with TRBJ2-7, with TRBD1 matching over 7 bases. V shed 2 bases, J shed 3 bases, and the junction held 1 base outside the gene matches. CDR1 and CDR2 (germline): MNHNS, SASEGT. This CDR3 is 13 amino acids long. The CDR3 region is CASSEQGDYEQYF. The CDR3 nucleotides are TGTGCCAGCAGTGAACAGGGGGACTACGAGCAGTACTTC.

This clonotype was observed at least ten times. The V gene is TRBV2, the J gene TRBJ1-5; D possibly corresponds to TRBD1 (6 bases). The CDR3 is 16 residues long. V lost 5 bases to trimming and J lost 0 bases, with 14 bases between them. The V gene's germline CDR1 is SNHLY and CDR2 FYNNEI. In nucleotides, the CDR3 is TGTGCCAGCAGTTTACAGGGTGGGGGTAGCAATCAGCCCCAGCATTTT. Its protein is CASSLQGGGSNQPQHF.

This clonotype was observed at least ten times. V is TRBV13 and J is TRBJ2-5; D is unclear. The ends were cut back, 5 bases at V and 5 bases at J, with 6 bases in the middle. The germline V gene encodes CDR1 PRHDT and CDR2 FYEKMQ (reference sequence). The CDR3 covers 11 residues. For the CDR3, the DNA is TGTGCCAGCAGCGCTAGTGAGACCCAGTACTTC. This sequence encodes CASSASETQYF.

This clonotype was counted ten times or more. V is TRBV2 and J is TRBJ2-7; D is unclear. The CDR3 extends over 13 amino acids. The germline V gene encodes CDR1 SNHLY and CDR2 FYNNEI. V was pared by 6 bases and J by 3 bases, with 12 bases between. The CDR3, as DNA: TGTGCCAGCAGCTACCTAGGGTTCTACGAGCAGTACTTC. It yields the protein CASSYLGFYEQYF.

This clonotype was found many times. The gene calls are TRBV20-1 and TRBJ1-5, with D maybe TRBD1 (5 bases). Trimming shortened V by 0 bases and J by 1 base, and 13 bases separated the two germline ends. The CDR3 has 16 residues. Germline values: CDR1 DFQATT, CDR2 SNEGSKA (reference sequence). The CDR3 sequence: CSARDKGRDSNQPQHF. CDR3 nucleotide sequence: TGCAGTGCTAGAGATAAAGGCAGGGACAGCAATCAGCCCCAGCATTTT.

This clonotype has a count of ten or more. The chain links TRBV27 to TRBJ1-2, with D possibly being TRBD1 (5 bases). The V end lost 5 bases, the J end lost 9 bases, and 25 bases lay between the germline ends. Germline values: CDR1 MNHEY, CDR2 SMNVEV (reference sequence). This CDR3 spans 16 amino acids. CDR3 nucleotide sequence: TGTGCCAGCAGTCCCAACTTCATGCAGGGCGGCAGGAGCTACACCTTC. Its protein product is CASSPNFMQGGRSYTF.

This clonotype appeared a few times. The chain uses TRBV13 and TRBJ2-5; D not resolved. Looked up from germline, CDR1 is PRHDT and CDR2 is FYEKMQ (reference sequence). Trimming left V 5 bases short and J 2 bases short, with 12 bases between. CDR3 length equals 14 residues. CDR3 loop: CASSPSDEQETQYF. Here the CDR3 DNA reads TGTGCCAGCAGCCCGTCCGACGAGCAAGAGACCCAGTACTTC. The full variable domain, rest sourced from reference TRBV13 and TRBJ2-5, is AAGVIQSPRHLIKEKRETATLKCYPIPRHDTVYWYQQGPGQDPQFLISFYEKMQSDKGSIPDRFSAQQFSDYHSELNMSSLELGDSALYFCASSPSDEQETQYFGPGTRLLVL.

This clonotype was recorded many times. The J gene is TRBJ1-2, the V gene TRBV6-1; no firm D call. The length of the CDR3 is 12 residues. The germline V gene encodes CDR1 MNHNS and CDR2 SASEGT. V dropped 3 bases and J dropped 7 bases, with 9 bases sitting between them. The CDR3 region has the DNA TGTGCCAGCAGTGACGGACGCGGTGGCTACACCTTC. The encoded protein is CASSDGRGGYTF.

This clonotype was detected a few times. The chain couples TRBV5-6 to TRBJ1-2; D unclear. The CDR3 has 14 residues. V was clipped by 0 bases and J by 4 bases, with 10 bases between them. Germline values: CDR1 SGHDT, CDR2 YYEEEE. CDR3 coding DNA: TGTGCCAGCAGCTTGGGGAGTGCATTCTATGGCTACACCTTC. Translation gives CASSLGSAFYGYTF.

This clonotype was detected many times. A read error may account for a junction end that differs from germline. The rearrangement uses TRBV6-1 and TRBJ1-1; D remains unclear. Germline V lookup: CDR1 MNHNS, CDR2 SASEGT. The CDR3 is 13 residues long. The CDR3 protein is CAMSNSVNTEAFF. The CDR3 DNA follows: TGTGCTATGAGTAACAGCGTGAATACTGAAGCTTTCTTT.